This T cell receptor beta chain was captured in a study of blood T cell repertoires in COVID-19. Across the whole study: Specimens from acute and convalescent COVID-19 originated in the United States, Italy and Spain.

Germline V gene data show CDR1 as MNHEY and CDR2 as SVGEGT. This CDR3 comprises 18 residues. Trimming removed 1 base at V and 0 bases at J, with 16 bases between. Original methodology: Amplified reference gene primers provided the basis for estimating nucleated cell counts. The table came from immunoSEQ multiplex PCR; TCRdb's copy has only in-frame clones and leaves some out. V and J calls and clone size are as listed in that table; D and trimming were resolved from the DNA. This table holds around 23,000 clones, roughly 74% found once. Followed over time, Seattle patients had been enrolled while infection was active.

The V gene is TRBV6-2 or TRBV6-3, the J gene TRBJ2-1; D may be TRBD1 (5 bases). The source of this sequence is a man between 50 and 59 years old with COVID-19, enrolled during active disease. Input material: peripheral blood. Here the CDR3 DNA reads TGTGCCAGCAGTTACTTACAGGTGTTAGCAAGCTCCTACAATGAGCAGTTCTTC. Protein product: CASSYLQVLASSYNEQFF.